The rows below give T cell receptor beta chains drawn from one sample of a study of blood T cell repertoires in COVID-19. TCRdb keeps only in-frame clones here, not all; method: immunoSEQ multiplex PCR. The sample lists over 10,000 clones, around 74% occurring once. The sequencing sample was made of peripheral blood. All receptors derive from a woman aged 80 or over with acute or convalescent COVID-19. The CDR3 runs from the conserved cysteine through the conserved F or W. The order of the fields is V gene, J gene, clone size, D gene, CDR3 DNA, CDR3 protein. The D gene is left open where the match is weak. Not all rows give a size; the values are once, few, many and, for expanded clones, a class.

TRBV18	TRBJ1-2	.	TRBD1	TGTGCCAGCTCCGAGGACAGGGGGATCTATGGCTACACCTTC	CASSEDRGIYGYTF
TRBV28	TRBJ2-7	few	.	TGTGCCAGCAGTTACCCTCCCCGGGAGTACGAGCAGTACTTC	CASSYPPREYEQYF
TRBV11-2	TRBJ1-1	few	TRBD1	TGTGCCAGCAGCTACCAGGGGGCAAACACTGAAGCTTTCTTT	CASSYQGANTEAFF
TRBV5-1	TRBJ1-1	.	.	TGCGCCAGCAGCTTGGGGACACTCAACACTGAAGCTTTCTTT	CASSLGTLNTEAFF
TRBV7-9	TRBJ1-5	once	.	TGTGCCAGCAGCCCACTAGAAGGATCCCCAATCAAGCCCCAGCATTTT	CASSPLEGSPIKPQHF
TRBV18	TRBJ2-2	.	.	TGTGCCAGCTCACCACCCTCAAGTTACAGGACCGGGGAGCTGTTTTTT	CASSPPSSYRTGELFF
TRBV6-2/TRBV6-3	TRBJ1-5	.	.	TGTGCCAGCAGTAACCCACGCCCAGGGTCCTATAGCAATCAGCCCCAGCATTTT	CASSNPRPGSYSNQPQHF
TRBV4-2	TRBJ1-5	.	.	TGTGCCAGCAGCCAAATTGCCCAGATGGTACAGGGACACAATCAGCCCCAGCATTTT	CASSQIAQMVQGHNQPQHF
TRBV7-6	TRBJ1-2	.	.	TGTGCCAGCAGCTTAGTAGATCAAGCTGGCTACACCTTC	CASSLVDQAGYTF
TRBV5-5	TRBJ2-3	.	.	TGTGCCAGCAGCCTCCCCACAGATACGCAGTATTTT	CASSLPTDTQYF
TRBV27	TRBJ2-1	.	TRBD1	TGTGCCAGCAGTACCGGGACAGGGAACTACAATGAGCAGTTCTTC	CASSTGTGNYNEQFF
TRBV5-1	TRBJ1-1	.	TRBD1	TGCGCCAGCGAGGGACAGGGCATGAACACTGAAGCTTTCTTT	CASEGQGMNTEAFF
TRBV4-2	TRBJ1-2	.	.	TGTGCCAGCAGCCAAGAGGGAGTAAAGAACTATGGCTACACCTTC	CASSQEGVKNYGYTF
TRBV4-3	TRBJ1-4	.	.	TGCGCCAGCAGCCAAGTTCGAGGAGATGAAAAACTGTTTTTT	CASSQVRGDEKLFF
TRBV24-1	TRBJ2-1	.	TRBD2	TGTGCCACCAGTGACCCTACTAGCGGGGGCCCCAATGAGCAGTTCTTC	CATSDPTSGGPNEQFF
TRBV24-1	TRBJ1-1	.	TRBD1	TGTGCCACCAGTGAAACAGGGGGCCACACTGAAGCTTTCTTT	CATSETGGHTEAFF
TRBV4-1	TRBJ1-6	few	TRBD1	TGCGCCAGCAGCAGACAGGGCACTAATTCACCCCTCCACTTT	CASSRQGTNSPLHF
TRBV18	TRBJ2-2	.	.	TGTGCCAGCTCAACCGACAGCTCGGAGCTGTTTTTT	CASSTDSSELFF